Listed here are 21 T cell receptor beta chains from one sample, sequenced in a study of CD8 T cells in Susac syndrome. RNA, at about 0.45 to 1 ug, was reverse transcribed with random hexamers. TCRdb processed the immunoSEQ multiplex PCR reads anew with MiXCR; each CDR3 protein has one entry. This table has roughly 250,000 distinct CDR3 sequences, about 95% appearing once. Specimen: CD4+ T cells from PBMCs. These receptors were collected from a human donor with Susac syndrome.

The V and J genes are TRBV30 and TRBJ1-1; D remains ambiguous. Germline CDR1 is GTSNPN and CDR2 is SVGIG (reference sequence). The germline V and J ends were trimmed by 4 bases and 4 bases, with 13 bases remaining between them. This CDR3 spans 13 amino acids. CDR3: CAWIPHRGTEAFF. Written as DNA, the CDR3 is TGTGCCTGGATCCCCCATCGGGGCACTGAAGCTTTCTTT.

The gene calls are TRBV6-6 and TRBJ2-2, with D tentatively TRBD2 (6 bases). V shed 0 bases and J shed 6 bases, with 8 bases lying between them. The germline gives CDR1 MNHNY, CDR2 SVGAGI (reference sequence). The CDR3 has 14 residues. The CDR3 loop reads CASSYSGEAGELFF. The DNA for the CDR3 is TGTGCCAGCAGTTACTCGGGGGAGGCCGGGGAGCTGTTTTTT.

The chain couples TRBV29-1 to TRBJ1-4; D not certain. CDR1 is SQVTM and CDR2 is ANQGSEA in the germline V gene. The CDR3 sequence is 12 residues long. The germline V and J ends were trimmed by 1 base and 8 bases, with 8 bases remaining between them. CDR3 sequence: CSVEVLQEKLFF. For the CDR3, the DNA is TGCAGCGTTGAAGTTCTTCAGGAAAAACTGTTTTTT. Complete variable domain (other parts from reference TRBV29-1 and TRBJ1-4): SAVISQKPSRDICQRGTSLTIQCQVDSQVTMMFWYRQQPGQSLTLIATANQGSEATYESGFVIDKFPISRPNLTFSTLTVSNMSPEDSSIYLCSVEVLQEKLFFGSGTQLSVL.

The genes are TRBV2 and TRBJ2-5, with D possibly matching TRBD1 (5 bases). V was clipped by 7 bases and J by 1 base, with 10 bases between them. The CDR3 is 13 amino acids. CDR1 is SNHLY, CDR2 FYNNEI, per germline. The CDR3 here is CASTQEIQETQYF. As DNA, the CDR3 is TGTGCCAGCACACAGGAGATCCAAGAGACCCAGTACTTC.

CDR3 region: CASSLEGYLETQYF. The CDR3, as DNA: TGCGCCAGCAGCTTAGAGGGGTATCTGGAGACCCAGTACTTC. The chain links TRBV5-1 to TRBJ2-5; D tentatively fits TRBD1 or TRBD2 (5 bases each). The CDR3 has 14 residues. The germline CDR1 and CDR2 sequences are SGHRS and YFSETQ. V lost 2 bases to trimming and J lost 5 bases, with 13 bases between them.

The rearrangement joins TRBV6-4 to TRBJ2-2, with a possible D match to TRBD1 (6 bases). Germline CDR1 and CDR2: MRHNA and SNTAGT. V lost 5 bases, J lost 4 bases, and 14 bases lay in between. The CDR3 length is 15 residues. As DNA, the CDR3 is TGTGCCAGCAGTCCACAGGGTTTAAGCACCGGGGAGCTGTTTTTT. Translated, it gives CASSPQGLSTGELFF.

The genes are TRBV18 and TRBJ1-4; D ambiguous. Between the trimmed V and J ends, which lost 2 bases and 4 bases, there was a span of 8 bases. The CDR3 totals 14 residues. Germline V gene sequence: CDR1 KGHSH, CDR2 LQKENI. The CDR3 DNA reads TGTGCCAGCTCACCATCCCGGGGTAATGAAAAACTGTTTTTT. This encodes CASSPSRGNEKLFF.

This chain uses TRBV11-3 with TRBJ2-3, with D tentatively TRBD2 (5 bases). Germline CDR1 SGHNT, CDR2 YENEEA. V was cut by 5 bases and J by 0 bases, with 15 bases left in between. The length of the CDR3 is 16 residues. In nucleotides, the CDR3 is TGTGCCAGCAGCGCCTCGGGTACTAGGAGCACAGATACGCAGTATTTT. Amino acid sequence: CASSASGTRSTDTQYF. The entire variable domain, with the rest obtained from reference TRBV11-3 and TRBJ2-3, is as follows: EAGVVQSPRYKIIEKKQPVAFWCNPISGHNTLYWYLQNLGQGPELLIRYENEEAVDDSQLPKDRFSAERLKGVDSTLKIQPAELGDSAVYLCASSASGTRSTDTQYFGPGTRLTVL.

For the CDR3, the DNA is TGTGCCAGCAGCTTAGACCAAAGAAAACTGTTTTTT. As protein: CASSLDQRKLFF. The chain combines TRBV11-2 with TRBJ1-4, with D unresolved. The CDR3 runs to 12 residues. Trimming shortened V by 0 bases and J by 10 bases, and 6 bases separated the two germline ends. The germline CDR1 and CDR2 sequences are SGHAT and FQNNGV.

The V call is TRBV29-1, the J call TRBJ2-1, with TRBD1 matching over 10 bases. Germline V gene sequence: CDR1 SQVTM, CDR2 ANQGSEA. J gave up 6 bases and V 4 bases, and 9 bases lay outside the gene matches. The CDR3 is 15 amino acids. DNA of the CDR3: TGCAGCGTTGCCACCCGGGACAGGGGCGTCAATGAGCAGTTCTTC. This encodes CSVATRDRGVNEQFF.

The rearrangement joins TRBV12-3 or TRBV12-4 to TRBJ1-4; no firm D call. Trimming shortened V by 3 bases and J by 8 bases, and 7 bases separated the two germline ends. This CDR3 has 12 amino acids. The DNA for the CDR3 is TGTGCCAGCAGTTTTCCCCGAGAAAAACTGTTTTTT. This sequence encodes CASSFPREKLFF.

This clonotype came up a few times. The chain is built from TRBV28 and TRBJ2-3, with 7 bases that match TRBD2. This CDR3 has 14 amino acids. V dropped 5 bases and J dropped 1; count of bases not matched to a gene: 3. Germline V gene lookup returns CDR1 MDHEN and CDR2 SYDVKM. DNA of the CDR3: TGTGCCAGCAGTCTTCTAGCGGGCACAGATACGCAGTATTTT. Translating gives CASSLLAGTDTQYF.

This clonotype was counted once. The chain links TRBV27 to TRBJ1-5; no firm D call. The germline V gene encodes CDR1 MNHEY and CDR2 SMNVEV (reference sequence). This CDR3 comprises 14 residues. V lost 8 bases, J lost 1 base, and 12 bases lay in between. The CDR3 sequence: CASSPHGSNQPQHF. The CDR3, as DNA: TGTGCCAGCTCTCCTCATGGGAGCAATCAGCCCCAGCATTTT.

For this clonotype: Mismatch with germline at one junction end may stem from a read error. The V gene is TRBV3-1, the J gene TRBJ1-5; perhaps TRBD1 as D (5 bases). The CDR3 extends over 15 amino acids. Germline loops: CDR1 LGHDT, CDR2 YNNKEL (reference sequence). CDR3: CASGQDARVGQPQHF. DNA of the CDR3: TGTGCCAGCGGCCAAGATGCCAGGGTGGGTCAGCCCCAGCATTTT.

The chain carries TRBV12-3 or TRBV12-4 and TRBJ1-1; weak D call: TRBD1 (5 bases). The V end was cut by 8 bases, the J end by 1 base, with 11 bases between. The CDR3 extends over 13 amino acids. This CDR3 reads CASWDGGNTEAFF. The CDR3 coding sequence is TGTGCCAGCTGGGACGGGGGGAACACTGAAGCTTTCTTT.

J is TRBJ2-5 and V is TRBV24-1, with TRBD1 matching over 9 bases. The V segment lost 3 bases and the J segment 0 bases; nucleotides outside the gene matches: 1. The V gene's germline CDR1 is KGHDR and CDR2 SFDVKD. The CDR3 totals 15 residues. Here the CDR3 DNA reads TGTGCCACCAGTGATGGACAGGGGTACCAAGAGACCCAGTACTTC. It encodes CATSDGQGYQETQYF.

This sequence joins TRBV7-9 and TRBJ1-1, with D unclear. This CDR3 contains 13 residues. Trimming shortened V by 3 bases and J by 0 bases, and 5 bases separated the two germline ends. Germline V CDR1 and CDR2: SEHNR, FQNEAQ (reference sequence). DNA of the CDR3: TGTGCCAGCAGCTTTAAATTGAACACTGAAGCTTTCTTT. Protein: CASSFKLNTEAFF.

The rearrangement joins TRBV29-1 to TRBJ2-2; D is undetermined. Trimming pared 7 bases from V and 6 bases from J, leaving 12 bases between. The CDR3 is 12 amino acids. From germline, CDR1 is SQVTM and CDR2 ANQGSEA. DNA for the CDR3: TGCAGCGCTTCTACATTGGCCGGGGAGCTGTTTTTT. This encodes CSASTLAGELFF.

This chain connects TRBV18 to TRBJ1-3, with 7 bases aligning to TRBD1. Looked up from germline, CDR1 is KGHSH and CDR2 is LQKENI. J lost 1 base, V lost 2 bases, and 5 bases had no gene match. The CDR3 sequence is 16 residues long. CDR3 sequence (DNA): TGTGCCAGCTCACCAAGACAGGGATTTTCTGGAAACACCATATATTTT. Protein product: CASSPRQGFSGNTIYF.

This chain's CDR3 is CSARRGNTEAFF. CDR3 DNA sequence: TGCAGTGCTAGGCGGGGGAACACTGAAGCTTTCTTT. This chain uses TRBV20-1 with TRBJ1-1, with D hard to call. Deletions cut 3 bases from V and 1 base from J, with 6 bases between. Germline V lookup: CDR1 DFQATT, CDR2 SNEGSKA (reference sequence). The CDR3 is 12 residues long.

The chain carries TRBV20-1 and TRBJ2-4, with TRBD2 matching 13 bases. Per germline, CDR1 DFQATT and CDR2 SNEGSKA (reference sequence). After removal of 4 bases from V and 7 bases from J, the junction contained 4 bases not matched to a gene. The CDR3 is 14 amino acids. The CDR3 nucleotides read TGCAGTGCTATCGAGACTAGCGGGAGGAACATTCAGTACTTC. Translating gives CSAIETSGRNIQYF.